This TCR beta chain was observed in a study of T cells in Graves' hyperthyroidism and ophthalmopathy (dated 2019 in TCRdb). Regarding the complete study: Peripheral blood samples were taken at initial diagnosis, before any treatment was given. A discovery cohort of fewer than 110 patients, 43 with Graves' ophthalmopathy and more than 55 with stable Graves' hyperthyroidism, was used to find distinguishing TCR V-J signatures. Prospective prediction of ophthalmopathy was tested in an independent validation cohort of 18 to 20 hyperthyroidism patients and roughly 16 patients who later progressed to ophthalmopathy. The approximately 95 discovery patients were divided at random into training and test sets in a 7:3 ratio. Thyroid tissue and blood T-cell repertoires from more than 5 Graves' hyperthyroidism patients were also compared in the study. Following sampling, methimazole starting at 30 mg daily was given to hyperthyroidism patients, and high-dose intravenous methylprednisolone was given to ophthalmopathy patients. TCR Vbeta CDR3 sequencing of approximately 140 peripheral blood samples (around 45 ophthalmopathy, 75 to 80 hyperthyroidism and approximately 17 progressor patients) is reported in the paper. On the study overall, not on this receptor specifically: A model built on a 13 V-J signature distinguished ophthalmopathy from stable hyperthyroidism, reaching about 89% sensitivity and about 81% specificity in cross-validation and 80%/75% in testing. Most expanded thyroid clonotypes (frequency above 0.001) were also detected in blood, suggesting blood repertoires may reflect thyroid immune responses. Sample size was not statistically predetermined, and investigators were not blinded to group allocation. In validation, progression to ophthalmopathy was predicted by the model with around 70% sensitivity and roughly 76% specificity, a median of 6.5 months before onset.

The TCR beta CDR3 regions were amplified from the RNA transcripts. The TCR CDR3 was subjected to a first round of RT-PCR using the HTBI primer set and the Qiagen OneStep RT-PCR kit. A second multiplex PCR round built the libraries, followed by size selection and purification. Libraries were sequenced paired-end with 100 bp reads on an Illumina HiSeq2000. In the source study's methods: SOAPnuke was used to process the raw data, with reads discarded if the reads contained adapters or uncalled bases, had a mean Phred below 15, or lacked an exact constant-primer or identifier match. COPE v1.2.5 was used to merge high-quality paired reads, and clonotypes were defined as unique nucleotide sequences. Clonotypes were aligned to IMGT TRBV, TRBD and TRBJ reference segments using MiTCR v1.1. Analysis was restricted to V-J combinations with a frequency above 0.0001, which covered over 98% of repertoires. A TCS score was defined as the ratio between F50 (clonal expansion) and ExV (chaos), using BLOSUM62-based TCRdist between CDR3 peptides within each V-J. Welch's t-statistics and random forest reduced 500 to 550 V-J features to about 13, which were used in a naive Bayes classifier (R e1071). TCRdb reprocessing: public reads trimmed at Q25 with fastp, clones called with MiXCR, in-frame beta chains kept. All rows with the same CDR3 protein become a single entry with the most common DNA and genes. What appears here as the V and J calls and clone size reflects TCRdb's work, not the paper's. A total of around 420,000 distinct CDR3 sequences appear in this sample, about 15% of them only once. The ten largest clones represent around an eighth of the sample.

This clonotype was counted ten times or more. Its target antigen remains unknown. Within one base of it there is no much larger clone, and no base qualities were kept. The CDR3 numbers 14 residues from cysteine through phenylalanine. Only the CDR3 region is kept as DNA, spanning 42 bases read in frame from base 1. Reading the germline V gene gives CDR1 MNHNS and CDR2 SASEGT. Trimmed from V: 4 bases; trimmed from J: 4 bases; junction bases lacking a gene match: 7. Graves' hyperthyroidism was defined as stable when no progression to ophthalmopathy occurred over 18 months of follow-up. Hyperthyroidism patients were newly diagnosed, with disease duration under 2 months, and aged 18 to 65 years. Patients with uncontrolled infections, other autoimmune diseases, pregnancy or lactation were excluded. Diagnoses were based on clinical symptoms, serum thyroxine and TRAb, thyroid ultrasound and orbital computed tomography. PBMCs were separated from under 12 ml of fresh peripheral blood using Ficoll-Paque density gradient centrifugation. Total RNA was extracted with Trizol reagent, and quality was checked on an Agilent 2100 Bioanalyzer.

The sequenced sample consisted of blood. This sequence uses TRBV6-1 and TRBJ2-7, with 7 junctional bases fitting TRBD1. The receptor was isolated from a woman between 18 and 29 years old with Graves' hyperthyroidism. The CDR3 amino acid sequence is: CASSAGTVEYEQYF. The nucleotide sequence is TGTGCCAGCAGTGCCGGGACAGTTGAGTACGAGCAGTACTTC.